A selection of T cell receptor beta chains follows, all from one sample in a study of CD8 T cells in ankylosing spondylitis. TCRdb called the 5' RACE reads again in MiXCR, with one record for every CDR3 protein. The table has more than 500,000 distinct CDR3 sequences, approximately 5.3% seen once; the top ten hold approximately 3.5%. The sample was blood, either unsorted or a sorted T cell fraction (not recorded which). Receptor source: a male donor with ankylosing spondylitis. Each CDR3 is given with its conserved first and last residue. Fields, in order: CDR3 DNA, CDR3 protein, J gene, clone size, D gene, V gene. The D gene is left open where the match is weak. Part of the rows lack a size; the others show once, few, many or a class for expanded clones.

DNA: TGCAGCGTTGCGGGGCTCGTCGGGACCCAGTACTTC
CDR3: CSVAGLVGTQYF
J: TRBJ2-5
size: many
D: -
V: TRBV29-1

DNA: TGTGCCAGCAGTTTAGAGAGGGTGGGGCGGACTGAAGCTTTCTTT
CDR3: CASSLERVGRTEAFF
J: TRBJ1-1
size: many
D: -
V: TRBV12-3/TRBV12-4

DNA: TGCAGCGTTGAAGGAAGGGCTTGGGGCACTGAAGCTTTCTTT
CDR3: CSVEGRAWGTEAFF
J: TRBJ1-1
size: many
D: -
V: TRBV29-1

DNA: TGCAGTGCTAGAGATATTTGGGGCAGGGTGAACACTGAAGCTTTCTTT
CDR3: CSARDIWGRVNTEAFF
J: TRBJ1-1
size: many
D: -
V: TRBV20-1

DNA: TGTGCCAGCGGGAACAGGGTAATGAACACTGAAGCTTTCTTT
CDR3: CASGNRVMNTEAFF
J: TRBJ1-1
size: many
D: -
V: TRBV7-8

DNA: TGCAGCGTGCAAACCCGAGGCGGCACAGATACGCAGTATTTT
CDR3: CSVQTRGGTDTQYF
J: TRBJ2-3
size: many
D: -
V: TRBV29-1

DNA: TGTGCCACCAGCAGAGAGACCCACTTGACAGGGAGCTCCTACGAGCAGTACTTC
CDR3: CATSRETHLTGSSYEQYF
J: TRBJ2-7
size: many
D: TRBD1
V: TRBV15

DNA: TGTGCCAGCTCACCACTTTCAGGGTCTGGGGCCAACGTCCTGACTTTC
CDR3: CASSPLSGSGANVLTF
J: TRBJ2-6
size: many
D: -
V: TRBV18

DNA: TGTGCCAGCAGCGTAATTCCTAGCGGGGGGAACAATGAGCAGTTCTTC
CDR3: CASSVIPSGGNNEQFF
J: TRBJ2-1
size: -
D: TRBD2
V: TRBV9

DNA: TGTGCCAGCAGTTACCCTCTGGGACAGGGAACCTACAATGAGCAGTTCTTC
CDR3: CASSYPLGQGTYNEQFF
J: TRBJ2-1
size: many
D: TRBD1
V: TRBV6-2/TRBV6-3

DNA: TGTGCCAGCAGCCCTCAGAGTGGACCGTTCCAAGAGACCCAGTACTTC
CDR3: CASSPQSGPFQETQYF
J: TRBJ2-5
size: many
D: -
V: TRBV7-3

DNA: TGTGCCAGCAGCCCAATAGGGGCTAGCGGGTTAGAGCAGTACTTC
CDR3: CASSPIGASGLEQYF
J: TRBJ2-7
size: many
D: TRBD2
V: TRBV7-9

DNA: TGTGCCAGCAGAGCAAGGGTAGACGCTGAAGCTTTCTTT
CDR3: CASRARVDAEAFF
J: TRBJ1-1
size: few
D: -
V: TRBV6-1

DNA: TGCAGTGCTAGAACGGGGAACTACAATGAGCAGTTCTTC
CDR3: CSARTGNYNEQFF
J: TRBJ2-1
size: many
D: -
V: TRBV20-1

DNA: TGTGCCAGCAGCTTTTCAGGGATCACCGGGGAGCTGTTTTTT
CDR3: CASSFSGITGELFF
J: TRBJ2-2
size: -
D: -
V: TRBV7-6

DNA: TGTGCCAGCAGTCCGGACAACTACGAGCAGTACTTC
CDR3: CASSPDNYEQYF
J: TRBJ2-7
size: many
D: -
V: TRBV28

DNA: TGTGCCAGCAGCTTGGACCAGCGACACTCTGGGGCCAACGTCCTGACTTTC
CDR3: CASSLDQRHSGANVLTF
J: TRBJ2-6
size: few
D: -
V: TRBV5-6

DNA: TGTGCCAGCAGCTTATTAATTACGGAGACCCAGTACTTC
CDR3: CASSLLITETQYF
J: TRBJ2-5
size: many
D: -
V: TRBV7-2

DNA: TGTGCCAGCAGTTACTCCGAGGACGGGGAGCTGTTTTTT
CDR3: CASSYSEDGELFF
J: TRBJ2-2
size: many
D: -
V: TRBV6-6

DNA: TGCAGCGTTAGAAAAACGGGAGGGATAAGAGAGGGTACCAATGAGCAGTTCTTC
CDR3: CSVRKTGGIREGTNEQFF
J: TRBJ2-1
size: many
D: TRBD2
V: TRBV29-1

DNA: TGTGCCAGCAGCTTGAGGAGGGCAGATCCCTACGAGCAGTACTTC
CDR3: CASSLRRADPYEQYF
J: TRBJ2-7
size: many
D: -
V: TRBV7-4

DNA: TGTGCCAGCAGCCAAGAAGTTATGAGGGGGAGGACAGATACGCAGTATTTT
CDR3: CASSQEVMRGRTDTQYF
J: TRBJ2-3
size: many
D: -
V: TRBV4-2

DNA: TGTGCCAGCAGCTTAGTTCGTCCCCAACTTGGGTTCTCACCCCTCCACTTT
CDR3: CASSLVRPQLGFSPLHF
J: TRBJ1-6
size: many
D: -
V: TRBV7-2

DNA: TGTGCCAGCAGTACAGGGGTGGGCACTGAAGCTTTCTTT
CDR3: CASSTGVGTEAFF
J: TRBJ1-1
size: many
D: TRBD1
V: TRBV12-3/TRBV12-4

DNA: TGTGCCAGCAGCTTAGAGCTGTCCACCCACGAGCAGTACTTC
CDR3: CASSLELSTHEQYF
J: TRBJ2-7
size: few
D: -
V: TRBV7-2

DNA: TGTGCCATCAGGGTGGGACAGGGTGTAGAGACCCAGTACTTC
CDR3: CAIRVGQGVETQYF
J: TRBJ2-5
size: many
D: TRBD1
V: TRBV10-3

DNA: TGCGCCAGCAGGCCGATGAGCTCCTACAATGAGCAGTTCTTC
CDR3: CASRPMSSYNEQFF
J: TRBJ2-1
size: few
D: -
V: TRBV4-1

DNA: TGTGCCAGCAGTCCGGATCCTAGGAGGGGCTACACCTTC
CDR3: CASSPDPRRGYTF
J: TRBJ1-2
size: -
D: -
V: TRBV6-2/TRBV6-3

DNA: TGTGCCACCAGCAGACTAGCGGGAGGGGAAAAAGGGTACAATGAGCAGTTCTTC
CDR3: CATSRLAGGEKGYNEQFF
J: TRBJ2-1
size: many
D: TRBD2
V: TRBV15

DNA: TGTGCCAGCAGCTTAGGAAGGGCGTGGGAGACCCAGTACTTC
CDR3: CASSLGRAWETQYF
J: TRBJ2-5
size: few
D: -
V: TRBV11-2

DNA: TGTGCCAGCAGTTTCTACAGGGAGAAAGCTTTCTTT
CDR3: CASSFYREKAFF
J: TRBJ1-1
size: many
D: -
V: TRBV28

DNA: TGTGCCACCAGTCTGACAGGAATGGGGCCCTACGAGCAGTACTTC
CDR3: CATSLTGMGPYEQYF
J: TRBJ2-7
size: many
D: -
V: TRBV24-1

DNA: TGTGCCAGCAGCGGAGGACTAGCGGGGCGGCGGAGAGCAGAGACCCAGTACTTC
CDR3: CASSGGLAGRRRAETQYF
J: TRBJ2-5
size: many
D: TRBD2
V: TRBV12-3/TRBV12-4

DNA: TGTGCCAGCAGCCCTCGATCAGGGAGTATTGAGCAGTTCTTC
CDR3: CASSPRSGSIEQFF
J: TRBJ2-1
size: few
D: -
V: TRBV3-1

DNA: TGCGCCAGCAGCGGGGGACAGCCGAACACTGAAGCTTTCTTT
CDR3: CASSGGQPNTEAFF
J: TRBJ1-1
size: many
D: TRBD1
V: TRBV5-1

DNA: TGCAGTGCCCAGAGAGAGACAGGAAACTATGGCTACACCTTC
CDR3: CSAQRETGNYGYTF
J: TRBJ1-2
size: many
D: -
V: TRBV20-1

DNA: TGCGCCAGCAGCCAAGACACGCGCGGTGAGCAGTTCTTC
CDR3: CASSQDTRGEQFF
J: TRBJ2-1
size: many
D: -
V: TRBV4-3

DNA: TGTGCCAGCAGCTTACGCGCCGCCGTCGTTCCTCCGGGAAACACCATATATTTT
CDR3: CASSLRAAVVPPGNTIYF
J: TRBJ1-3
size: many
D: -
V: TRBV7-2

DNA: TGTGCCAGCAGCCGCCGTTATAGCAATCAGCCCCAGCATTTT
CDR3: CASSRRYSNQPQHF
J: TRBJ1-5
size: many
D: -
V: TRBV7-2

DNA: TGTGCCAGCATCGGCAGCGCGGGGTCCTACAATGAGCAGTTCTTC
CDR3: CASIGSAGSYNEQFF
J: TRBJ2-1
size: few
D: -
V: TRBV7-2

DNA: TGTGCCAGCAGTTACCGTCAGGGGCGGGCTTTCTTT
CDR3: CASSYRQGRAFF
J: TRBJ1-1
size: -
D: -
V: TRBV6-6

DNA: TGTGCCAGCAGCTTTCATAGCGGGGGGAACACCGGGGAGCTGTTTTTT
CDR3: CASSFHSGGNTGELFF
J: TRBJ2-2
size: many
D: TRBD2
V: TRBV9

DNA: TGTGCCAGCAGACCGGGAGAACCTTATGGCTACACCTTC
CDR3: CASRPGEPYGYTF
J: TRBJ1-2
size: many
D: -
V: TRBV27

DNA: TGCAGCGTTATGGGGGGGAACACTGAAGCTTTCTTT
CDR3: CSVMGGNTEAFF
J: TRBJ1-1
size: many
D: -
V: TRBV29-1

DNA: TGTGCCAGCAGCTTAGGACCTCTATTAGGCAATGAGCAGTTCTTC
CDR3: CASSLGPLLGNEQFF
J: TRBJ2-1
size: -
D: -
V: TRBV7-2

DNA: TGTGCCAGCAGCTTCGGGCAGAACTTCAATCAGCCCCAGCATTTT
CDR3: CASSFGQNFNQPQHF
J: TRBJ1-5
size: -
D: -
V: TRBV5-5

DNA: TGTGCCAGCAGCCCGGACGGCTATGGCTACACCTTC
CDR3: CASSPDGYGYTF
J: TRBJ1-2
size: many
D: -
V: TRBV5-8